This TCR beta chain stems from a study of blood T cells in healthy people across ages. Study-level results: More naive CD4+ cells and higher diversity marked long-lived donors relative to aged donors. What prevented conclusive comparison of naive and antigen-experienced cells was that PBMCs were unsorted.

Note on this clonotype: Its antigen is still unknown.

The authors ran a second PCR of about 6 to 11 cycles using a sample-barcoded 5' primer and a J-beta primer mix. TCRdb re-derived calls from the 5' RACE reads in MiXCR, one entry per CDR3 protein. The sample gives approximately 780,000 distinct CDR3 sequences, roughly 24% of which show up once; 3% is in the top ten. The V gene end was trimmed by 2 bases and the J gene end by 1 base; junction bases not matched to a gene: 6. The CDR3 has 16 residues. Germline V lookup: CDR1 MNHEY, CDR2 SMNVEV (reference sequence). This sample was shared with a second study, whose subject was T cells of mothers and their children.

This TCR was sampled from a boy aged 5-17 years in good health. The sample comprised blood. The chain combines TRBV27 with TRBJ2-3; 7 bases match TRBD2. CDR3 protein: CASSLRRGKRTDTQYF. The CDR3 nucleotides are TGTGCCAGCAGTTTACGGCGGGGGAAACGCACAGATACGCAGTATTTT.